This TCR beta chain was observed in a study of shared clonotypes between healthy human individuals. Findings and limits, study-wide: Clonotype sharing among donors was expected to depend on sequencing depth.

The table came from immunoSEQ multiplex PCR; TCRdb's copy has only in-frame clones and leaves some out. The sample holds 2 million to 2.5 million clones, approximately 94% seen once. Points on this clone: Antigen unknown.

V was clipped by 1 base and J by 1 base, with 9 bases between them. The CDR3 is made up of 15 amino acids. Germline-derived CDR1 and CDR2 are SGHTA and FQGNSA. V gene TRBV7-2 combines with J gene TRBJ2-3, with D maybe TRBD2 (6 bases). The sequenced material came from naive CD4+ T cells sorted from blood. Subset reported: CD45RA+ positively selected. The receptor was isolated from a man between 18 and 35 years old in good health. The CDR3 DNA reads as TGTGCCAGCAGCTTAGAGGCTAGCGGCACAGATACGCAGTATTTT. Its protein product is CASSLEASGTDTQYF.